The source of this T cell receptor (beta chain) is a study of shared clonotypes between healthy human individuals. Study outcomes and limitations: Non-shared clonotypes had lower generation probabilities than those shared by all four donors.

CDR1 SGHVS and CDR2 FNYEAQ come from the germline V gene. The V and J ends lost 3 bases and 0 bases respectively, with 6 bases between them. The CDR3 is made up of 14 amino acids. A note on this clone: Its specificity is unknown.

The donors, all of them Caucasian adults, lived in Nashville, Tennessee. Only in-frame clones appear in the TCRdb table, and some are missing; sequencing was by immunoSEQ multiplex PCR. In the table there are 1.4 million to 1.5 million clones, about 96% of which are singletons. The TCR originated in a man aged 30 to 39 in good health. The chain recombines TRBV7-6 with TRBJ2-1; D is uncertain. The sequenced sample consisted of naive CD4+ T cells sorted from blood. The subset: CD45RA+ positively selected. The CDR3 protein is CASSFKTSYNEQFF. CDR3 nucleotides: TGTGCCAGCAGCTTTAAGACCTCCTACAATGAGCAGTTCTTC.